The rows below give T cell receptor beta chains drawn from one sample of a study of T cells expressing NK-cell markers. Reanalyzing the 5' RACE reads, TCRdb keeps one entry per CDR3 protein, without DNA. Listed are 150,000 to 160,000 distinct CDR3 sequences; around a third falls within the top ten. Sample: blood T cells: a sorted CD56 or NKG2C T cell subset, CD4+ or CD8+ T cells, or bulk PBMC T cells (not recorded which). The origin of the receptors is a woman between 45 and 65 years old in good health. CDR3s include the opening cysteine and the closing phenylalanine or tryptophan.

j_call v_call cdr3_aa
TRBJ1-2 TRBV7-9 CASSLGGGDGYTF
TRBJ2-2 TRBV5-1 CASSSPGVNTGELFF
TRBJ2-1 TRBV20-1 CSAREGLPYNEQFF
TRBJ2-1 TRBV10-3 CAISESRQVLYNEQFF
TRBJ2-1 TRBV14 CASSPPGPHNEQFF
TRBJ2-3 TRBV2 CASSEYGTSGKTDTQYF
TRBJ2-6 TRBV6-5 CASSYEAGNPGANVLTF
TRBJ2-1 TRBV25-1 CASSRGFNEQFF
TRBJ2-3 TRBV11-2 CASSLAAREGFDTQYF
TRBJ1-2 TRBV4-1 CASSFRQGVIYGYTF
TRBJ2-1 TRBV27 CASSLGTSMVYNEQFF
TRBJ2-2 TRBV20-1 CSASDHRHTGELFF
TRBJ2-5 TRBV11-2 CASSSAELQGLETQYF
TRBJ2-1 TRBV12-3/TRBV12-4 CASSLPGGFDEQFF
TRBJ1-2 TRBV12-3/TRBV12-4 CASSLALSGGGYTF
TRBJ1-2 TRBV6-5 CASTQGEGSGYTF
TRBJ2-1 TRBV5-1 CASRPTGGTGNEQFF
TRBJ2-7 TRBV30 CAWMWREYCEQYF
TRBJ2-1 TRBV7-2 CASSFGGRGDNEQFF
TRBJ2-1 TRBV20-1 CSASPIISGSPLYNEQFF
TRBJ2-4 TRBV12-3/TRBV12-4 CASSFMGPGDIQYF
TRBJ2-1 TRBV7-2 CASSFSPGTSGRIGEQFF
TRBJ2-7 TRBV6-1 CASSFSGSPYEQYF
TRBJ2-5 TRBV12-5 CARDRGQETQYF
TRBJ2-1 TRBV20-1 CSARLAGGPVNEQFF
TRBJ2-3 TRBV6-5 CASRSTGAGTDTQYF
TRBJ1-1 TRBV15 CAIAAPETVNTEAFF
TRBJ2-3 TRBV13 CASSWEGAADTQYF
TRBJ2-2 TRBV5-1 CASSPKPQGGELFF
TRBJ2-1 TRBV7-6 CASSLTIEAEQFF
TRBJ2-7 TRBV12-5 CASGFAIGREGPEQYF
TRBJ2-7 TRBV12-3/TRBV12-4 CASSATGRGRYEQYF
TRBJ2-7 TRBV27 CASSLASGRAYEQYF
TRBJ1-5 TRBV20-1 CSATNINQPQHF
TRBJ2-7 TRBV7-9 CASSPIITYEQYF
TRBJ2-7 TRBV9 CASSVGHLPYEQYF
TRBJ1-6 TRBV4-1 CASSQGTGGNSPLHF
TRBJ2-3 TRBV20-1 CSARDWSSGNTDTQYF
TRBJ2-1 TRBV20-1 CSGGPQGYNEQFF
TRBJ2-1 TRBV27 CASSILGLAGAVEQFF
TRBJ2-1 TRBV12-3/TRBV12-4 CASSRGLRDEQFF
TRBJ2-7 TRBV6-9 CASSYSGSRYEQYF
TRBJ1-4 TRBV12-3/TRBV12-4 CASSLNGFSEKLFF
TRBJ2-7 TRBV28 CASSLGERTVEQYF
TRBJ1-2 TRBV15 CATSIETDTNYGYTF
TRBJ2-3 TRBV2 CASQDGTSGADTQYF
TRBJ1-1 TRBV20-1 CSARDTAMGVTEAFF
TRBJ1-5 TRBV6-5 CASNLQGKAQPQHF
TRBJ2-5 TRBV9 CASSAWTSANPYQETQYF
TRBJ2-2 TRBV4-2 CASSQAAETHTGELFF
TRBJ2-7 TRBV6-2/TRBV6-3 CASCQGAREQYF
TRBJ2-1 TRBV3-1 CASSGSSYNEQFF
TRBJ2-3 TRBV4-2 CASSQEGQALTDTQYF
TRBJ2-3 TRBV30 CAWSSTDTQYF
TRBJ2-5 TRBV18 CASSPQETETQYF
TRBJ2-1 TRBV13 CASSSQGMGWDEQFF
TRBJ1-2 TRBV30 CAWSPGTDYGYTF
TRBJ1-2 TRBV29-1 CSVDPGTTIPPYGYTF
TRBJ2-2 TRBV24-1 CATSWDGGTGELFF
TRBJ2-1 TRBV13 CASSLGAGGEYNEQFF